This T cell receptor (beta chain) was sequenced in a study of blood T cell repertoires in COVID-19. Participant-reported clinical history was the basis for cohort assignment. Methods used by the authors: Reference gene primers were amplified, and this amplification served to estimate nucleated cell counts. The method was immunoSEQ multiplex PCR; TCRdb's version includes in-frame clones alone and lacks a portion of them. V and J calls plus clone size are reproduced from that table; the DNA served to infer D and trimming. The sample holds about 280,000 clones, 88% seen once. Trimming cost V 4 bases and J 0 bases; bases outside gene matches: 8. The germline gives CDR1 PRHDT, CDR2 FYEKMQ (reference sequence). CDR3 length: 19 residues.

The sequence derives from a woman aged 60-75 years in a cohort exposed to, infected with or recovered from COVID-19 (not recorded which). Sequenced input: PBMCs or T cells enriched from blood (not recorded which). The chain joins TRBV13 to TRBJ2-3; 15 positions agree with TRBD2. CDR3: CASSSRTSGRGPSTDTQYF. CDR3 bases: TGTGCCAGCAGCTCTAGGACTAGCGGGAGGGGCCCTAGCACAGATACGCAGTATTTT.